These T cell receptor beta chains were read from a single sample in a study of T cells after yellow fever vaccination. TCRdb independently ran MiXCR on the 5' RACE reads; one entry per CDR3 protein. This table has about 69,000 distinct CDR3 sequences, around 6.2% appearing once. The specimen was CD4+ T cells sorted from PBMCs, collected more than 13 days after the first yellow fever vaccination. Receptors originate from a man aged 18 to 30 who received the YFV17D yellow fever vaccine. The CDR3 runs from the conserved cysteine through the conserved F or W. Fields, in order: J gene, V gene, D gene, clone size, CDR3 DNA, CDR3 protein. The D gene is left open where the match is weak. A clone size is listed for some rows: how often the clone was seen (once, few, many), or a class if it is expanded.

J gene: TRBJ1-2
V gene: TRBV20-1
D gene: .
clone size: many
CDR3 DNA: TGCAGTGCTCCGACGGTTAACTATGGCTACACCTTC
CDR3 protein: CSAPTVNYGYTF

J gene: TRBJ1-1
V gene: TRBV6-5
D gene: .
clone size: many
CDR3 DNA: TGTGCCAGCAGCGGTACAGGGTCTCGTCTGGAAGCTTTCTTT
CDR3 protein: CASSGTGSRLEAFF

J gene: TRBJ1-5
V gene: TRBV20-1
D gene: .
clone size: many
CDR3 DNA: TGCAGTGCTAGAGAGTGGGGAGATCAGCCCCAGCATTTT
CDR3 protein: CSAREWGDQPQHF

J gene: TRBJ2-3
V gene: TRBV6-5
D gene: .
clone size: many
CDR3 DNA: TGTGCCAGCAGTTACACTAATACAGATACGCAGTATTTT
CDR3 protein: CASSYTNTDTQYF

J gene: TRBJ1-5
V gene: TRBV7-6
D gene: .
clone size: many
CDR3 DNA: TGTGCCAGCAGCTTAGAGGACGGGCGTGGGCCCCAGCATTTT
CDR3 protein: CASSLEDGRGPQHF

J gene: TRBJ2-3
V gene: TRBV29-1
D gene: TRBD2
clone size: many
CDR3 DNA: TGCAGCGTTCCTGGACGGGAGGGAGATACGCAGTATTTT
CDR3 protein: CSVPGREGDTQYF

J gene: TRBJ2-5
V gene: TRBV7-9
D gene: .
clone size: many
CDR3 DNA: TGTGCCAGCAGTTTTGGGTGGGAAACCCAGTACTTC
CDR3 protein: CASSFGWETQYF

J gene: TRBJ2-5
V gene: TRBV5-1
D gene: .
clone size: .
CDR3 DNA: TGCGCCAGCAACTTTCAGGAGACCCAGTACTTC
CDR3 protein: CASNFQETQYF

J gene: TRBJ2-1
V gene: TRBV5-1
D gene: .
clone size: many
CDR3 DNA: TGCGCCAGCAGCTTGGTGGCCAGGGCGGACAATGAGCAGTTCTTC
CDR3 protein: CASSLVARADNEQFF

J gene: TRBJ2-5
V gene: TRBV5-1
D gene: TRBD2
clone size: many
CDR3 DNA: TGCGCCAGCAGTTGGGCGAGCGGGGGAGGGACCCAGTACTTC
CDR3 protein: CASSWASGGGTQYF

J gene: TRBJ2-3
V gene: TRBV11-2
D gene: TRBD2
clone size: many
CDR3 DNA: TGTGCCAGCAGCCCTCAGTGGGGGGGGGATACGCAGTATTTT
CDR3 protein: CASSPQWGGDTQYF

J gene: TRBJ2-5
V gene: TRBV2
D gene: .
clone size: many
CDR3 DNA: TGTGCCAGCAGTGACGAGAGGAGTACCCAGTACTTC
CDR3 protein: CASSDERSTQYF

J gene: TRBJ2-3
V gene: TRBV20-1
D gene: TRBD2
clone size: .
CDR3 DNA: TGCTGCGCCCCGACGACAGCGGGGGGGCACACAGATACGCAGTATTTT
CDR3 protein: CCAPTTAGGHTDTQYF

J gene: TRBJ1-2
V gene: TRBV7-2
D gene: TRBD1
clone size: many
CDR3 DNA: TGTGCCAGCAGCTTCTACCGGACAGGGGGCTTCTATGGCTACACCTTC
CDR3 protein: CASSFYRTGGFYGYTF

J gene: TRBJ2-5
V gene: TRBV5-1
D gene: .
clone size: many
CDR3 DNA: TGCGCCAGCAGCTATGGCAGCGACCAAGAGACCCAGTACTTC
CDR3 protein: CASSYGSDQETQYF

J gene: TRBJ1-6
V gene: TRBV7-8
D gene: .
clone size: many
CDR3 DNA: TGTGCCAGCAGCCCTCTTGGAGGCACTTCACCCCTCCACTTT
CDR3 protein: CASSPLGGTSPLHF

J gene: TRBJ2-1
V gene: TRBV12-3/TRBV12-4
D gene: TRBD2
clone size: many
CDR3 DNA: TGTGCCAGCAGTTTGCCTAGCGGGTCATACAATGAGCAGTTCTTC
CDR3 protein: CASSLPSGSYNEQFF

J gene: TRBJ2-3
V gene: TRBV12-3/TRBV12-4
D gene: TRBD1
clone size: many
CDR3 DNA: TGTGCCAGCAGACGACAGGGAGATACGCAGTATTTT
CDR3 protein: CASRRQGDTQYF

J gene: TRBJ2-2
V gene: TRBV6-5
D gene: .
clone size: many
CDR3 DNA: TGTGCCAGCAGTTACCAGACGAGTTGGGGACGGTTGTTTTTT
CDR3 protein: CASSYQTSWGRLFF

J gene: TRBJ2-3
V gene: TRBV7-3
D gene: TRBD2
clone size: .
CDR3 DNA: TGTGCCAGCAGCTTAAATTCCCGGGGGGTGAGAGATACGCAGTATTTT
CDR3 protein: CASSLNSRGVRDTQYF

J gene: TRBJ2-1
V gene: TRBV9
D gene: TRBD2
clone size: many
CDR3 DNA: TGTGCCAGCAGCGTATGGGGGGGAAATAACAATGAGCAGTTCTTC
CDR3 protein: CASSVWGGNNNEQFF

J gene: TRBJ2-6
V gene: TRBV23-1
D gene: .
clone size: many
CDR3 DNA: TGCGCCAGCAGTCGGTTTACCAGGGATTCCGGGGCCAACGTCCTGACTTTC
CDR3 protein: CASSRFTRDSGANVLTF

J gene: TRBJ1-2
V gene: TRBV6-1
D gene: TRBD1
clone size: many
CDR3 DNA: TGTGCCAGCAGTGGAAGGACAGGAGCTGGCTACACCTTC
CDR3 protein: CASSGRTGAGYTF

J gene: TRBJ2-5
V gene: TRBV5-1
D gene: .
clone size: many
CDR3 DNA: TGCGCCAGCAGCTTGGCCGGGACCGGAGAGACCCAGTACTTC
CDR3 protein: CASSLAGTGETQYF

J gene: TRBJ2-3
V gene: TRBV4-3
D gene: TRBD2
clone size: many
CDR3 DNA: TGCGCCAGCAGCCAAACACCGGAACTAGCGGGGGCCTCCACAGATACGCAGTATTTT
CDR3 protein: CASSQTPELAGASTDTQYF

J gene: TRBJ1-1
V gene: TRBV6-5
D gene: .
clone size: many
CDR3 DNA: TGTGCCAGCAGTTCGCCGTCGGACGGGGCGGGAGAAGCTTTCTTT
CDR3 protein: CASSSPSDGAGEAFF

J gene: TRBJ2-3
V gene: TRBV29-1
D gene: .
clone size: few
CDR3 DNA: TGCAGCGTTGAGTACAGGATGACAGATACGCAGTATTTT
CDR3 protein: CSVEYRMTDTQYF

J gene: TRBJ2-5
V gene: TRBV6-2/TRBV6-3
D gene: TRBD1
clone size: many
CDR3 DNA: TGTGCCAGCAGTTTGAGGGGGCTGGAGATGAAGACCCAGTACTTC
CDR3 protein: CASSLRGLEMKTQYF

J gene: TRBJ2-3
V gene: TRBV6-5
D gene: .
clone size: many
CDR3 DNA: TGTGCCAGCAGTCGAGGGTTGGGGGTTCCACCCACAGATACGCAGTATTTT
CDR3 protein: CASSRGLGVPPTDTQYF

J gene: TRBJ2-7
V gene: TRBV7-8
D gene: .
clone size: many
CDR3 DNA: TGTGCCAGCAGCTTCCAATACGAGCAGTACTTC
CDR3 protein: CASSFQYEQYF

J gene: TRBJ1-2
V gene: TRBV5-1
D gene: .
clone size: many
CDR3 DNA: TGCGCCAGCAGCCTGACGGCTAACTATGGCTACACCTTC
CDR3 protein: CASSLTANYGYTF

J gene: TRBJ2-2
V gene: TRBV7-3
D gene: .
clone size: many
CDR3 DNA: TGTGCCAGCAGCTCACAGGGCGAGGAGCTGTTTTTT
CDR3 protein: CASSSQGEELFF

J gene: TRBJ2-3
V gene: TRBV7-2
D gene: .
clone size: many
CDR3 DNA: TGTGCCAGCAGCTGGGACTCCCAGCATACGCAGTATTTT
CDR3 protein: CASSWDSQHTQYF

J gene: TRBJ2-7
V gene: TRBV10-3
D gene: .
clone size: medium-sized
CDR3 DNA: TGTGCCATCAGTGACCCGGGACTTCCTAACTACGAGCAGTACTTC
CDR3 protein: CAISDPGLPNYEQYF

J gene: TRBJ1-3
V gene: TRBV30
D gene: .
clone size: few
CDR3 DNA: TGTGCCTGGAGCGCGGCTGTTATCTCTGGAAACACCATATATTTT
CDR3 protein: CAWSAAVISGNTIYF

J gene: TRBJ2-7
V gene: TRBV12-3/TRBV12-4
D gene: TRBD1
clone size: many
CDR3 DNA: TGTGCCAGCAGTTCCACCCCCGGGACAGGGGGATACGAGCAGTACTTC
CDR3 protein: CASSSTPGTGGYEQYF

J gene: TRBJ2-5
V gene: TRBV7-2
D gene: TRBD2
clone size: many
CDR3 DNA: TGTGCCAGCAGCCTCGGACTAGCGGGACGTAGAGAGACCCAGTACTTC
CDR3 protein: CASSLGLAGRRETQYF

J gene: TRBJ2-4
V gene: TRBV5-1
D gene: TRBD1
clone size: many
CDR3 DNA: TGCGCCAGCAGCTCCGGACAGGGGGTTGTCTTTGCCAAAAACATTCAGTACTTC
CDR3 protein: CASSSGQGVVFAKNIQYF

J gene: TRBJ1-5
V gene: TRBV24-1
D gene: .
clone size: many
CDR3 DNA: TGTGCCACCAGTGACCACGGGTCCTGGGGGCCCCAGCATTTT
CDR3 protein: CATSDHGSWGPQHF

J gene: TRBJ2-7
V gene: TRBV10-1
D gene: .
clone size: many
CDR3 DNA: TGCGCCAGCAGTGGAGGCTCGGACGTCGCCGAGCAGTACTTC
CDR3 protein: CASSGGSDVAEQYF

J gene: TRBJ1-1
V gene: TRBV12-3/TRBV12-4
D gene: .
clone size: many
CDR3 DNA: TGTGCCAGCGGAGGGGGGGTCCCAAGGATTGAAGCTTTCTTT
CDR3 protein: CASGGGVPRIEAFF

J gene: TRBJ1-4
V gene: TRBV12-3/TRBV12-4
D gene: TRBD1
clone size: many
CDR3 DNA: TGTGCCAGCAGTTTCTCGTTTCGGGGGACAGGGTACGAAAAACTGTTTTTT
CDR3 protein: CASSFSFRGTGYEKLFF

J gene: TRBJ2-2
V gene: TRBV5-5
D gene: TRBD1
clone size: .
CDR3 DNA: TGTGCCAGCAGCTTTGGGGCGACAGGGCTTGGCGGGGAGCTGTTTTTT
CDR3 protein: CASSFGATGLGGELFF

J gene: TRBJ2-3
V gene: TRBV7-9
D gene: .
clone size: few
CDR3 DNA: TGTGCCAGCAGCACCCTTGGAGGCACAGATACGCAGTATTTT
CDR3 protein: CASSTLGGTDTQYF

J gene: TRBJ2-1
V gene: TRBV3-1
D gene: .
clone size: .
CDR3 DNA: TGTGCCAGCACCAAAGACAGGACCCTATCCTACAATGAGCAGTTCTTC
CDR3 protein: CASTKDRTLSYNEQFF

J gene: TRBJ2-1
V gene: TRBV5-1
D gene: TRBD2
clone size: medium-sized
CDR3 DNA: TGCGCCAGCAGCTCCGGCGGGGGGGCTCACAATGAGCAGTTCTTC
CDR3 protein: CASSSGGGAHNEQFF

J gene: TRBJ1-1
V gene: TRBV7-2
D gene: TRBD1
clone size: many
CDR3 DNA: TGTGCCAGCAGCTCACAGGGGGGCACTGAAGCTTTCTTT
CDR3 protein: CASSSQGGTEAFF

J gene: TRBJ1-5
V gene: TRBV6-2/TRBV6-3
D gene: TRBD1
clone size: many
CDR3 DNA: TGTGCCAGCAGAGACAGGGACAGCAATCAGCCCCAGCATTTT
CDR3 protein: CASRDRDSNQPQHF

J gene: TRBJ1-1
V gene: TRBV20-1
D gene: TRBD1
clone size: many
CDR3 DNA: TGCAGTGCTATCAGGGGGGGATTGAACACTGAAGCTTTCTTT
CDR3 protein: CSAIRGGLNTEAFF

J gene: TRBJ2-1
V gene: TRBV2
D gene: TRBD2
clone size: many
CDR3 DNA: TGTGCCAGCAGCCGACAAATAGCGGGGGGGGGTGGACAGTTCTTC
CDR3 protein: CASSRQIAGGGGQFF

J gene: TRBJ1-5
V gene: TRBV20-1
D gene: .
clone size: many
CDR3 DNA: TGCAGTGCAATTCTGGACCTCCAGGGGCCCCAGCATTTT
CDR3 protein: CSAILDLQGPQHF

J gene: TRBJ1-1
V gene: TRBV20-1
D gene: .
clone size: many
CDR3 DNA: TGCAGTGCTATCCGAGACGGGTACAACACTGAAGCTTTCTTT
CDR3 protein: CSAIRDGYNTEAFF

J gene: TRBJ2-3
V gene: TRBV7-9
D gene: .
clone size: many
CDR3 DNA: TGTGCCAGCAGCTCCGATGGCAGGGAAGGCACAGATACGCAGTATTTT
CDR3 protein: CASSSDGREGTDTQYF